This T cell receptor (beta chain) was observed in a study of T cells in localized non-small cell lung cancer. Study results and limitations: Heterogeneity remains possible, as sequencing covered one tumor region only. Uninvolved nearby lung showed the greatest T cell clonality, exceeding that found in tumor. A median around 57 of the top 100 tumor clones appeared in adjacent lung.

The CDR3 is made up of 13 amino acids. Germline V CDR1 and CDR2: MNHEY, SVGAGI. Trimming took 5 bases from V and 11 from J; bases not matched to a gene: 7. Points on this clone: The antigen remains unidentified.

Assay: immunoSEQ multiplex PCR; the TCRdb copy retains only in-frame clones and omits some. The sample records about 30,000 clones, about 89% being singletons. The source material was peripheral blood, sampled before any cancer treatment. The TCR originated in a female donor at least 60 years old with stage I lung adenocarcinoma. The V gene is TRBV6-5, the J gene TRBJ1-4; 8 bases are shared with TRBD1. CDR3 residues: CASSNEGTGKLFF. In DNA form, the CDR3 reads TGTGCCAGCAGTAACGAAGGGACAGGCAAACTGTTTTTT.